Listed below are T cell receptor beta chains from one sample, sequenced in a study of blood T cells in healthy people across ages. TCRdb itself ran the 5' RACE reads through MiXCR, one entry per CDR3 protein. The top ten hold under 25% of the sample, which has 1.5 million to 2 million distinct CDR3 sequences, approximately 40% seen once. The sequenced sample was blood. These receptors all stem from a human donor in good health. The CDR3 runs from the conserved cysteine through the conserved F or W. A D gene is named only where the DNA matches it firmly. The size entry is marked missing in some rows and otherwise reads once, few, many or a size class.

abundance	v_gene	j_gene	d_gene	CDR3aa	CDR3nt
.	TRBV20-1	TRBJ1-2	TRBD1	CSARDLGQGYGYTF	TGCAGTGCTAGAGATCTAGGACAGGGGTATGGCTACACCTTC
.	TRBV10-3	TRBJ1-1	.	CAIRRLDTGNTEAFF	TGTGCCATCAGGAGACTAGACACAGGGAACACTGAAGCTTTCTTT
.	TRBV29-1	TRBJ1-1	.	CSVEEEETQYFGPGTIEAFF	.
few	TRBV10-3	TRBJ1-2	.	CAISGFVPYGYTF	TGTGCCATCAGTGGATTTGTGCCCTATGGCTACACCTTC
.	TRBV11-2	TRBJ2-5	TRBD1	CASSRFWDRRGEETQYF	TGTGCCAGCAGCCGTTTTTGGGACAGGAGAGGGGAAGAGACCCAGTACTTC
.	TRBV7-3	TRBJ2-7	.	CASSNSGLKSSYNEQYF	TGTGCCAGCAGCAATTCGGGGCTTAAAAGCTCCTACAATGAGCAGTACTTC
few	TRBV29-1	TRBJ1-5	.	CSVGVQGNQPQHF	TGCAGCGTTGGGGTCCAGGGTAATCAGCCCCAGCATTTT
.	TRBV18	TRBJ2-7	.	CASSPMGSGSEQYF	TGTGCCAGCTCACCAATGGGTTCAGGGTCCGAGCAGTACTTC
few	TRBV6-6	TRBJ1-1	.	CASSRGSLGGEAFF	TGTGCCAGCAGCCGGGGGTCACTTGGGGGTGAAGCTTTCTTT
.	TRBV29-1	TRBJ2-7	.	CSVEAPEQYF	TGCAGCGTTGAAGCCCCCGAGCAGTACTTC
many	TRBV4-2	TRBJ2-6	.	CASSLVQGTGANVLTF	TGTGCCAGCAGCCTGGTACAGGGAACTGGGGCCAACGTCCTGACTTTC
.	TRBV10-3	TRBJ2-4	.	CAISESRAGYEQYF	TGTGCCATCAGTGAGTCCCGGGCAGGGTATGAGCAGTACTTC
few	TRBV28	TRBJ2-5	.	CASSLLGSRRQETQYF	TGTGCCAGCAGCTTACTAGGGAGTCGGCGGCAAGAGACCCAGTACTTC
few	TRBV12-5	TRBJ2-5	TRBD1	CASGHPVRDRVQETQYF	TGTGCTAGTGGTCACCCAGTCCGGGACAGGGTCCAAGAGACCCAGTACTTC
.	TRBV12-3/TRBV12-4	TRBJ2-1	.	CASSATPNSLFYEQFF	TGTGCCAGCAGTGCCACCCCTAATAGTTTATTCTATGAGCAGTTCTTC
.	TRBV20-1	TRBJ2-3	TRBD2	CSANRLAGISDTQYF	TGCAGTGCAAACCGACTAGCGGGGATTTCAGATACGCAGTATTTT
.	TRBV28	TRBJ2-3	TRBD1	CASRPGGSGVDTQYF	TGTGCCAGCAGGCCAGGGGGCTCCGGGGTAGATACGCAGTATTTT
.	TRBV28	TRBJ2-7	.	CASWAAGEFLVDEQYF	TGTGCCAGCTGGGCGGCAGGGGAGTTTTTAGTCGATGAGCAGTACTTC
.	TRBV6-4	TRBJ2-5	TRBD1	CASSPTPGQGQETQYF	TGTGCCAGCAGTCCCACGCCAGGACAGGGCCAAGAGACCCAGTACTTC
.	TRBV10-3	TRBJ1-4	.	CAISEYERGEKLFF	TGTGCCATCAGTGAATATGAAAGGGGTGAAAAACTGTTTTTT
.	TRBV5-1	TRBJ2-1	TRBD2	CASSSGLDEQFF	TGCGCCAGCAGCTCGGGACTAGATGAGCAGTTCTTC
.	TRBV7-9	TRBJ2-4	.	CASSLTMYSKNIQYF	TGTGCCAGCAGCCTCACGATGTATAGCAAAAACATTCAGTACTTC
few	TRBV18	TRBJ2-7	.	CASPSKTPYEQYF	TGTGCCAGCCCAAGTAAAACTCCCTACGAGCAGTACTTC
.	TRBV19	TRBJ2-4	.	CLLDAKGRKNIQYF	TGTCTCTTGGATGCAAAAGGACGGAAAAACATTCAGTACTTC
.	TRBV2	TRBJ1-2	TRBD1	CASSGDRTYGYTF	TGTGCCAGCAGTGGGGACAGAACTTATGGCTACACCTTC
few	TRBV7-3	TRBJ2-1	.	CASSLGPTDYNEQFF	TGTGCCAGCAGCTTAGGGCCCACCGACTACAATGAGCAGTTCTTC
few	TRBV20-1	TRBJ2-6	.	CSASDGANVLTF	TGCAGTGCTAGCGACGGGGCCAACGTCCTGACTTTC
few	TRBV4-1	TRBJ1-4	TRBD1	CASSRTGTDHEKLFF	TGCGCCAGCAGCCGGACCGGGACAGACCATGAAAAACTGTTTTTT
few	TRBV27	TRBJ2-7	.	CASRGLRGGSASWEQYF	TGTGCCAGCCGAGGTTTAAGAGGGGGTTCTGCATCGTGGGAGCAGTACTTC
.	TRBV7-9	TRBJ2-2	TRBD2	CASSPTSGGTNTGELFF	TGTGCCAGCAGCCCCACTAGCGGGGGGACGAACACCGGGGAGCTGTTTTTT
.	TRBV6-1	TRBJ2-1	TRBD1	CASRRPLTGDEQFF	TGTGCCAGCAGAAGACCGTTGACAGGGGATGAGCAGTTCTTC
.	TRBV12-3/TRBV12-4	TRBJ2-5	.	CASSIGLGETQYF	TGTGCCAGCAGTATAGGGCTGGGGGAGACCCAGTACTTC
many	TRBV5-1	TRBJ2-7	TRBD2	CASSLKGLAGGPSEQYF	TGCGCCAGCAGCCTAAAGGGACTAGCGGGGGGGCCGTCCGAGCAGTACTTC
few	TRBV5-6	TRBJ2-1	.	CASSSGTFSYNEQFF	TGTGCCAGCAGTTCCGGGACTTTTTCCTACAATGAGCAGTTCTTC
.	TRBV12-3/TRBV12-4	TRBJ2-7	.	CASRSGATNSYEQYF	TGTGCCAGCAGATCAGGGGCAACCAACTCCTACGAGCAGTACTTC
few	TRBV3-1	TRBJ2-5	TRBD2	CASSHLAESQETQYF	TGTGCCAGCAGCCACCTAGCGGAGTCCCAAGAGACCCAGTACTTC
.	TRBV4-2	TRBJ2-5	TRBD2	CASSRFMRLAGGQEETQYF	TGTGCCAGCAGCCGATTTATGAGACTAGCGGGGGGGCAGGAAGAGACCCAGTACTTC
.	TRBV6-2/TRBV6-3	TRBJ1-6	.	CASSFQGVVGNSPLHF	TGTGCCAGCAGTTTCCAGGGAGTAGTCGGTAATTCACCCCTCCACTTT
.	TRBV6-5	TRBJ1-2	.	CASSYRPGSYGYTF	TGTGCCAGCAGTTACCGTCCGGGTAGCTATGGCTACACCTTC
.	TRBV20-1	TRBJ1-1	.	CSAWRRGSGTEAFF	TGCAGTGCTTGGAGGCGGGGGAGCGGCACTGAAGCTTTCTTT
.	TRBV11-2	TRBJ2-7	TRBD1	CASSLDGGTGPYEQYF	TGTGCCAGCAGCTTAGATGGGGGGACAGGGCCCTACGAGCAGTACTTC
.	TRBV7-2	TRBJ2-5	.	CASSRRITPNQETQYF	TGTGCCAGCAGCCGAAGGATTACCCCTAATCAAGAGACCCAGTACTTC
few	TRBV20-1	TRBJ2-3	TRBD2	CSARLAGGPYTQYF	TGCAGTGCTAGACTAGCGGGGGGGCCATATACGCAGTATTTT
.	TRBV4-1	TRBJ1-4	.	CASSQAQGATNEKLFF	TGCGCCAGCAGCCAAGCACAGGGTGCAACTAATGAAAAACTGTTTTTT
few	TRBV2	TRBJ2-1	.	CASSRIAFSYNEQFF	TGTGCCAGCAGTAGGATAGCGTTCTCCTACAATGAGCAGTTCTTC
.	TRBV4-3	TRBJ1-1	.	CASSQDPGGYTEAFF	TGCGCCAGCAGCCAAGATCCCGGGGGTTACACTGAAGCTTTCTTT
.	TRBV6-5	TRBJ1-2	.	CASSYSKGTYGYTF	TGTGCCAGCAGTTACTCGAAAGGGACTTATGGCTACACCTTC
.	TRBV5-6	TRBJ2-1	TRBD2	CASTPKGASGTGEQFF	TGTGCCAGCACTCCCAAAGGGGCTAGCGGTACGGGTGAGCAGTTCTTC
few	TRBV5-1	TRBJ2-3	.	CASIADNQETQYF	TGCGCCAGCATTGCGGACAACCAAGAGACCCAGTATTTT
.	TRBV27	TRBJ2-1	.	CASVKSHEQFF	TGTGCCAGCGTGAAGTCACATGAGCAGTTCTTC
few	TRBV12-3/TRBV12-4	TRBJ1-5	TRBD1	CASIQGNNQPQHF	TGTGCCAGTATACAGGGGAACAATCAGCCCCAGCATTTT
.	TRBV29-1	TRBJ1-5	.	CSVGGGAGSNQLQHF	TGCAGCGTTGGCGGGGGGGCGGGTAGCAATCAGCTCCAGCATTTT
.	TRBV4-1	TRBJ2-1	.	CASSQAAATATIQDEQFF	TGCGCCAGCAGCCAAGCGGCTGCGACCGCCACGATTCAAGATGAGCAGTTCTTC
.	TRBV20-1	TRBJ1-5	.	CSTSSTGYGQPQHF	TGCAGTACCTCAAGCACAGGGTATGGTCAGCCCCAGCATTTT
once	TRBV29-1	TRBJ2-7	TRBD1	CSVRTGSANEQYF	TGCAGCGTCCGGACAGGGTCAGCCAATGAGCAGTACTTC
.	TRBV12-3/TRBV12-4	TRBJ2-2	TRBD2	CATTGGPDTGELFF	TGTGCCACCACGGGGGGGCCCGACACCGGGGAGCTGTTTTTT
.	TRBV15	TRBJ2-3	.	CATGRTDTQYF	TGTGCCACCGGTCGCACAGATACGCAGTATTTT
.	TRBV6-6	TRBJ2-7	TRBD2	CASTKRGGSYEQVF	TGTGCCAGCACGAAGCGGGGGGGCTCCTACGAGCAGGTCTTC